This T cell receptor (beta chain) originates from a study of STAT5B mutations in CD4+ large granular lymphocyte leukemia. For the study at large: Healthy donors showed HLA-associated enrichment of the CDR3 'QG' motif.

General observations from the study: Patient CD4-sorted repertoires stayed more clonal than healthy ones after leukemic-clone removal. Compared with healthy controls (2/35), patient top clones favored TRBV06 (8/27).

The survey-level immunoSEQ assay was used. Data came from immunoSEQ multiplex PCR; TCRdb stores just in-frame clones and leaves some out. Here the sample spans fewer than 35,000 clones, about 91% being singletons. There are 15 residues in the CDR3. V gave up 2 bases and J gave up 5 bases, with 15 bases separating them. Germline CDR1 reads KGHSH; CDR2 reads LQKENI. With respect to this clone: Its antigen is currently unknown.

The chain joins TRBV18 to TRBJ1-2; D perhaps matches TRBD1 (6 bases). The clonotype comes from a human donor in good health. The specimen was CD4+ T cells from blood buffy coats. The CDR3 here is CASSPVGGVGYGYTF. The CDR3, as DNA: TGTGCCAGCTCACCAGTCGGGGGCGTAGGATATGGCTACACCTTC.